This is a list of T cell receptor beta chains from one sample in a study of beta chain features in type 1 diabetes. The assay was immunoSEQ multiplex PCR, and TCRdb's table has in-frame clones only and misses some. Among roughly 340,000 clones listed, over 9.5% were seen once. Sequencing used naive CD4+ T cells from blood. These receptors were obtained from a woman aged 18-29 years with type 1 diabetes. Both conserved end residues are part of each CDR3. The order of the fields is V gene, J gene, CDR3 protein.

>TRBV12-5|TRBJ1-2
CASGYQGIAGRGYTF
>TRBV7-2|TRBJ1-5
CASSLGQGLGQPQHF
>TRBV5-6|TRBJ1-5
CASSNIQGRDQPQHF
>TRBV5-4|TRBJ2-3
CASSFSQATDTQYF
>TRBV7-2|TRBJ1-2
CASSPRQATMFGYTF
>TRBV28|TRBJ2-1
CASSLTSGFYNEQFF
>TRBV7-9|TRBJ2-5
CASNKGRQGGETQYF
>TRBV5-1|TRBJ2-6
CASSLQGASSGANVLTF
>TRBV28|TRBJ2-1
CASRPVERLLSSYNEQFF
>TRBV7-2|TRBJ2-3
CASSRQGASSDTQYF
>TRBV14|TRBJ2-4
CASSQAGVVGIQYF
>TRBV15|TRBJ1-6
CATSRGVGVSPLHF
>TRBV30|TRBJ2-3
CAWSYAVPDTQYF
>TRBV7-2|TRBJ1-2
CASSVIGYGYTF
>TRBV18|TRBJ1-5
CASSPTPGGPYQPQHF
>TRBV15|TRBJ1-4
CATSARQGTNEKLFF
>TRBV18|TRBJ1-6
CASSPDRGSSPLHF
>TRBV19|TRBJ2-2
CASRRGTGELFF
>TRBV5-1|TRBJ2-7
CASSPGTSSYEQYF
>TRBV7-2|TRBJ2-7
CASSSASGGALGEQYF